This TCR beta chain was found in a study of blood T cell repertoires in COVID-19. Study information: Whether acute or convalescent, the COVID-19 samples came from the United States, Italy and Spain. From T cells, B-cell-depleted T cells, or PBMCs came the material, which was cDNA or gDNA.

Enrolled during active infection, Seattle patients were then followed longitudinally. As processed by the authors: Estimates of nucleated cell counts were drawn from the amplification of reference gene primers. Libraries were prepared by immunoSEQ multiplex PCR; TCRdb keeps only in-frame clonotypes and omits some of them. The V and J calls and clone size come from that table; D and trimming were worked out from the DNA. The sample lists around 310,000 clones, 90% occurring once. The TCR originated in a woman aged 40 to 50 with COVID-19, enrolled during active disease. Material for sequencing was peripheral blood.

The CDR3 protein is CASSVDPLAGVRHEQYF. The DNA of the CDR3 is TGTGCCAGCAGCGTAGATCCGCTAGCGGGAGTACGCCACGAGCAGTACTTC. The rearrangement links TRBV9 to TRBJ2-7, with TRBD2 matching 10 bases. With V trimmed by 0 bases and J by 5 bases, 11 bases remained unmatched. Looked up from germline, CDR1 is SGDLS and CDR2 is YYNGEE. The CDR3 is 17 residues long.